The 29 T cell receptor beta chains below all came from one sample that was sequenced in a study of shared clonotypes between healthy human individuals. TCRdb's table, derived via immunoSEQ multiplex PCR, lists solely in-frame clones and lacks some. The sample consists of millions of clones, about 93% of them appearing once. The naive CD8 fraction comprised CD45RO-negative cells positively selected for CCR7 and excluded terminally differentiated effector memory CD45RA+ cells. Sequencing used naive CD8+ T cells from PBMCs. Every receptor here comes from a man aged 18 to 30 in good health. Some clones in this sample may be carry-over from other donors' samples.

The V call is TRBV9, the J call TRBJ2-4; D may be TRBD2 (5 bases). CDR1 and CDR2 (germline): SGDLS, YYNGEE. The length of the CDR3 is 14 residues. V was cut by 4 bases and J by 8 bases, with 16 bases left in between. The CDR3 sequence is CASSPEMERDIQYF. The CDR3 region has the DNA TGTGCCAGCAGCCCCGAGATGGAGAGGGACATTCAGTACTTC.

V usage is TRBV25-1 and J usage is TRBJ1-2; perhaps TRBD1 as D (5 bases). Germline V CDR1 and CDR2: MGHDK, SYGVNS. V was pared by 4 bases and J by 4 bases, with 13 bases between. CDR3 size: 14 residues. The CDR3 reads CASSGRIGVYGYTF. As DNA, the CDR3 is TGTGCCAGCAGTGGACGAATAGGGGTCTATGGCTACACCTTC.

This chain connects TRBV7-3 to TRBJ2-2; 14 positions match TRBD2. The CDR3 covers 19 residues. The J segment lost 3 bases and the V segment lost 2 bases, leaving 8 bases of the junction unmatched. Germline V gene lookup returns CDR1 SGHTA and CDR2 FQGTGA. The CDR3: CASSLSTRLAGGYTGELFF. CDR3 DNA: TGTGCCAGCAGCTTATCTACTCGACTAGCGGGAGGGTACACCGGGGAGCTGTTTTTT.

For this clone: In the same sample, other DNA sequences code for this CDR3. For the CDR3, the DNA is TGTGCCAGCAGTTACTCGGCGGGAGCCTACAATGAGCAGTTCTTC. This translates into CASSYSAGAYNEQFF. The V gene is TRBV6-5, the J gene TRBJ2-1, with 7 nucleotides matching TRBD2. Germline V CDR1 and CDR2: MNHEY, SVGAGI. The V segment lost 0 bases and the J segment 2 bases; nucleotides outside the gene matches: 1. The CDR3 is 15 residues long.

The CDR3 is CASNPYTSGAYEQYF. The DNA of the CDR3 is TGTGCCAGCAACCCCTACACCTCAGGGGCTTACGAGCAGTACTTC. The chain has TRBV7-9 and TRBJ2-7, with a weak D call TRBD1 (6 bases). Germline V CDR1 and CDR2: SEHNR, FQNEAQ (reference sequence). This CDR3 is built from 15 residues. V was shortened by 7 bases and J by 4 bases, with 20 bases between the two germline ends.

The gene calls are TRBV7-2 and TRBJ2-1; 12 nucleotides match TRBD2. CDR3 size: 20 residues. Germline trimming cut 0 bases from V and 0 bases from J; bases unmatched to any gene: 9. Per germline, CDR1 SGHTA and CDR2 FQGNSA. In DNA, the CDR3 is TGTGCCAGCAGCTTAGCTCGGGCTAGCGGGAGGGCCCGCTCCTACAATGAGCAGTTCTTC. Translated: CASSLARASGRARSYNEQFF.

This chain joins TRBV5-8 and TRBJ1-1, with a weak D call TRBD1 (5 bases). Trimming left V 1 base short and J 10 bases short, with 20 bases between. The germline CDR1 and CDR2 sequences are SGHTS and YDEGEE. This CDR3 region has 15 residues. Here the CDR3 DNA reads TGTGCCAGCAGCTTGATTTCAGGGAGAACGGTAATAGCTTTCTTT. Encoded protein: CASSLISGRTVIAFF. Looking up the rest from reference TRBV5-8 and TRBJ1-1 gives the full variable domain: EAGVTQSPTHLIKTRGQQATLRCSPISGHTSVYWYQQALGLGLQFLLWYDEGEERNRGNFPPRFSGRQFPNYSSELNVNALELEDSALYLCASSLISGRTVIAFFGQGTRLTVV.

Regarding this clone: This sample also contains other DNA sequences that code for the same CDR3. The rearrangement joins TRBV30 to TRBJ2-3; unclear D gene. This CDR3 region has 11 residues. Looked up from germline, CDR1 is GTSNPN and CDR2 is SVGIG (reference sequence). Trimming removed 0 bases at V and 9 bases at J, with 7 bases between. CDR3 in DNA: TGTGCCTGGAGTGTTGACGGGACGCAGTATTTT. It translates to CAWSVDGTQYF.

This chain uses TRBV2 with TRBJ2-7, with D perhaps matching TRBD1 (5 bases). This CDR3 comprises 14 residues. The germline V and J ends were trimmed by 1 base and 3 bases, with 10 bases remaining between them. From germline, CDR1 is SNHLY and CDR2 FYNNEI. Written as DNA, the CDR3 is TGTGCCAGCAGTGAAGGCAGGGCAATCTACGAGCAGTACTTC. Residues: CASSEGRAIYEQYF.

Comments on this clone: This same CDR3 is encoded by further DNA sequences in the sample. The CDR3 sequence: CASSYSTGERNYGYTF. CDR3 nucleotide sequence: TGTGCCAGCAGTTACTCGACCGGGGAACGGAACTATGGCTACACCTTC. The chain combines TRBV6-5 with TRBJ1-2, with D uncertain. Germline-derived CDR1 and CDR2 are MNHEY and SVGAGI. V shed 0 bases and J shed 2 bases, with 13 bases lying between them. The length of the CDR3 is 16 residues.

V gene TRBV19 combines with J gene TRBJ2-5, with D possibly matching TRBD2 (5 bases). The length of the CDR3 is 18 residues. Per the germline V gene, CDR1 is LNHDA and CDR2 is SQIVND (reference sequence). V lost 9 bases to trimming and J lost 4 bases, with 30 bases between them. This CDR3 is CASSTKGGREVGRETQYF. The CDR3 coding sequence is TGTGCCAGCTCAACTAAAGGAGGAAGAGAGGTTGGAAGAGAGACCCAGTACTTC.

V gene TRBV11-3 combines with J gene TRBJ1-4, with D maybe TRBD1 (6 bases). Germline V CDR1 and CDR2: SGHNT, YENEEA. The CDR3 covers 14 residues. V shed 4 bases and J shed 8 bases, with 14 bases lying between them. CDR3 sequence: CASSSWTEGEKLFF. CDR3 DNA sequence: TGTGCCAGCAGCTCCTGGACAGAGGGGGAAAAACTGTTTTTT.

V usage is TRBV6-5 and J usage is TRBJ2-1, with D possibly TRBD2 on 6 matching bases. CDR3 size: 14 residues. V lost 4 bases to trimming and J lost 5 bases, with 12 bases between them. Germline CDR1 MNHEY, CDR2 SVGAGI. CDR3: CASSWASDDNEQFF. Written as DNA, the CDR3 is TGTGCCAGCAGTTGGGCTAGCGACGACAATGAGCAGTTCTTC.

The chain has TRBV5-1 and TRBJ2-7; D gene unclear. The CDR3 length is 14 residues. Per germline, CDR1 SGHRS and CDR2 YFSETQ. V was cut by 2 bases and J by 4 bases, with 13 bases left in between. CDR3 sequence: CASSFDGSLYEQYF. The DNA for the CDR3 is TGCGCCAGCAGCTTCGATGGGTCGTTGTACGAGCAGTACTTC.

The chain is built from TRBV6-6 and TRBJ2-7; 9 bases are shared with TRBD1. CDR1 and CDR2 from the germline V gene are MNHNY and SVGAGI (reference sequence). The CDR3 has 11 amino acids. The V segment lost 9 bases and the J segment 5 bases; nucleotides outside the gene matches: 2. In DNA, the CDR3 is TGTGCCAGTACAGGGGGCAACGAGCAGTACTTC. Protein: CASTGGNEQYF.

The chain has TRBV10-3 and TRBJ2-1; tentatively, D is TRBD2 (6 bases). Trimming left V 3 bases short and J 5 bases short, with 14 bases between. This CDR3 comprises 15 residues. Germline CDR1 is ENHRY and CDR2 is SYGVKD. This CDR3 is CAISESFGGDNEQFF. The CDR3, as DNA: TGTGCCATCAGTGAAAGTTTCGGCGGGGACAATGAGCAGTTCTTC.

V is TRBV28 and J is TRBJ2-5; 7 bases are shared with TRBD1. There are 14 residues in the CDR3. V shed 7 bases and J 5 bases; nucleotides not matched to a gene: 10. Germline V gene data show CDR1 as MDHEN and CDR2 as SYDVKM. CDR3 in DNA: TGTGCCAGCACACCGGGACAGCTTTATGAGACCCAGTACTTC. As protein: CASTPGQLYETQYF.

The V gene is TRBV7-8, the J gene TRBJ1-2; D gene unclear. This CDR3 spans 15 amino acids. Germline lookup yields CDR1 SGHVS and CDR2 FQNEAQ. Trimming stripped 1 base from V and 2 bases from J, with 11 bases between. The CDR3 nucleotides are TGTGCCAGCAGCTTAGGGCCCCTAGGGAACTATGGCTACACCTTC. Residues: CASSLGPLGNYGYTF.

Concerning this clone itself: The same CDR3 arises from other DNA sequences in this sample as well. The CDR3 DNA follows: TGCAGCGTTGTTTCGGGGACCGGGGAGCTGTTTTTT. Its translation is CSVVSGTGELFF. The chain employs TRBV29-1 and TRBJ2-2; D possibly corresponds to TRBD2 (5 bases). This CDR3 contains 12 residues. CDR1 and CDR2 from the germline V gene are SQVTM and ANQGSEA. Trimming took off 4 bases at V and 5 bases at J, with 8 bases between the two ends.

The chain couples TRBV7-9 to TRBJ2-5; 10 bases map to TRBD2. Germline V gene data show CDR1 as SEHNR and CDR2 as FQNEAQ (reference sequence). The CDR3 covers 17 residues. J lost 2 bases, V lost 4 bases, and 10 bases had no gene match. Written as DNA, the CDR3 is TGTGCCAGCAGCTCTCCGCCCGGGACTAGCGCTCAAGAGACCCAGTACTTC. Its protein product is CASSSPPGTSAQETQYF.

Details on this clone: Within the sample, other DNA sequences also encode this same CDR3. The chain has TRBV7-7 and TRBJ2-7, with 12 bases identical to TRBD1. CDR3 size: 15 residues. The V gene's germline CDR1 is SSHAT and CDR2 FNYEAQ (reference sequence). The ends lost 5 bases at V and 3 bases at J; junction bases unmatched: 5. The CDR3 region is CASSPGTGGDYEQYF. The CDR3 DNA reads as TGTGCCAGCAGCCCTGGGACAGGGGGCGACTACGAGCAGTACTTC.

This clone was observed a few times. The chain is built from TRBV18 and TRBJ1-1; D is possibly TRBD1 (5 bases). Germline V gene lookup returns CDR1 KGHSH and CDR2 LQKENI. CDR3 length: 13 amino acids. Trimming pared 4 bases from V and 4 bases from J, leaving 10 bases between. The CDR3 sequence is CASSQGRGTEAFF. DNA for the CDR3: TGTGCCAGCTCACAGGGTAGGGGCACTGAAGCTTTCTTT.

The chain combines TRBV27 with TRBJ2-7; D gene ambiguous. Germline V gene sequence: CDR1 MNHEY, CDR2 SMNVEV (reference sequence). Trimming pared 5 bases from V and 3 bases from J, leaving 14 bases between. This CDR3 comprises 14 residues. CDR3 in amino acids: CASSPALSLYEQYF. The CDR3 coding sequence is TGTGCCAGCAGTCCCGCATTGAGCCTCTACGAGCAGTACTTC.

This chain links TRBV7-9 with TRBJ2-3; no clear D. V lost 8 bases to trimming and J lost 2 bases, with 11 bases between them. The CDR3 spans 13 residues. Germline values: CDR1 SEHNR, CDR2 FQNEAQ (reference sequence). CDR3 region: CASLAPYTDTQYF. For the CDR3, the DNA is TGTGCCAGCCTCGCCCCCTACACAGATACGCAGTATTTT.

The J gene is TRBJ2-1, the V gene TRBV5-6, with 9 bases lining up with TRBD1. J lost 5 bases, V lost 0 bases, and 6 bases had no gene match. Germline loops: CDR1 SGHDT, CDR2 YYEEEE. CDR3 size: 16 residues. CDR3 residues: CASSLADRGMNNEQFF. Here the CDR3 DNA reads TGTGCCAGCAGCTTGGCCGACAGGGGGATGAACAATGAGCAGTTCTTC.

This chain uses TRBV9 with TRBJ2-3, with D tentatively TRBD2 (6 bases). This CDR3 has 17 residues. Trimming took off 1 base at V and 4 bases at J, with 19 bases between the two ends. The germline V gene has CDR1 SGDLS and CDR2 YYNGEE. The CDR3 loop is CASSVSAGSEVADTQYF. The CDR3 DNA is TGTGCCAGCAGCGTAAGTGCCGGGAGTGAAGTAGCAGATACGCAGTATTTT. The whole variable domain, filled in from reference TRBV9 and TRBJ2-3, reads DSGVTQTPKHLITATGQRVTLRCSPRSGDLSVYWYQQSLDQGLQFLIQYYNGEERAKGNILERFSAQQFPDLHSELNLSSLELGDSALYFCASSVSAGSEVADTQYFGPGTRLTVL.

The gene calls are TRBV27 and TRBJ2-3; no clear D gene. The CDR3 covers 14 residues. V dropped 6 bases and J dropped 0 bases, with 10 bases sitting between them. CDR1 is MNHEY, CDR2 SMNVEV, per germline (reference sequence). The CDR3 is CASSQEVSTDTQYF. For the CDR3, the DNA is TGTGCCAGCAGCCAGGAAGTGAGCACAGATACGCAGTATTTT.

The chain combines TRBV6-1 with TRBJ2-5; D tentatively fits TRBD1 or TRBD2 (5 bases each). Per germline, CDR1 MNHNS and CDR2 SASEGT. The CDR3 totals 15 residues. V lost 2 bases and J 4 bases, leaving 14 bases between the germline ends. This CDR3 reads CASSESMWGSETQYF. The CDR3 region has the DNA TGTGCCAGCAGTGAATCGATGTGGGGGTCAGAGACCCAGTACTTC.

The chain joins TRBV4-3 to TRBJ1-2; 7 nucleotides agree with TRBD1. CDR3 size: 16 residues. Per the germline V gene, CDR1 is LGHNA and CDR2 is YSLEER. V trimming: 3 bases; J trimming: 0 bases; junction bases outside the gene matches: 7. CDR3 sequence: CASSQNKGTANYGYTF. The CDR3 DNA reads as TGCGCCAGCAGCCAGAATAAGGGGACAGCTAACTATGGCTACACCTTC.